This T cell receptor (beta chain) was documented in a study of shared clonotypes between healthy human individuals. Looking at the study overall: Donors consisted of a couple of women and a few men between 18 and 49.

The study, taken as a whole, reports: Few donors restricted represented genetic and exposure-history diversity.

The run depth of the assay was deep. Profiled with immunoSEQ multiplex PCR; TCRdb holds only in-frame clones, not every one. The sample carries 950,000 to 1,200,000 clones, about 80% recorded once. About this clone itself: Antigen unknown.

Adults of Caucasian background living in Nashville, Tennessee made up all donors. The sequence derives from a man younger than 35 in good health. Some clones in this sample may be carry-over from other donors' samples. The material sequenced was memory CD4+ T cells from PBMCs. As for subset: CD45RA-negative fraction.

The CDR3 spells CASSPTDREETQYF. The CDR3 DNA follows: TGTGCCAGCAGCCCAACGGACAGGGAAGAGACCCAGTACTTC. The rearrangement links TRBV11-3 to TRBJ2-5; 8 bases are shared with TRBD1. CDR1 and CDR2 from the germline V gene are SGHNT and YENEEA. The CDR3 consists of 14 residues. Trimming cost V 5 bases and J 3 bases; bases outside gene matches: 5. The full variable domain, rest sourced from reference TRBV11-3 and TRBJ2-5, is EAGVVQSPRYKIIEKKQPVAFWCNPISGHNTLYWYLQNLGQGPELLIRYENEEAVDDSQLPKDRFSAERLKGVDSTLKIQPAELGDSAVYLCASSPTDREETQYFGPGTRLLVL.